This TCR beta chain emerged from a study of shared clonotypes between healthy human individuals. Across the whole study: Participating donors consisted of two women and a few men aged 18 to 49. There were three CD4 naive, three CD4 memory, two CD8 naive and one CD8 memory plates per donor. General study findings and limits: Depth of sequencing was expected to influence donor clonotype sharing.

In the original workflow: Quality scores were absent from the junction-only immunoSEQ sequences, so filtering differed. The protocol was immunoSEQ multiplex PCR, while the TCRdb copy is restricted to in-frame clones and leaves out a portion. The DNA gave D and trimming, while V, J and clone size come from that table. The profile shows under 130,000 clones, about 70% of them singletons. The CDR3 runs 14 residues. CDR1 LNHDA and CDR2 SQIVND come from the germline V gene (reference sequence). V was clipped by 6 bases and J by 3 bases, with 12 bases between them. The table lists this clone with a few counts. Its target is not known.

The sequencing input was memory CD8+ T cells sorted from blood. Described subset: CD45RO+ cells pooled with CCR7-negative TemRA cells. The chain is built from TRBV19 and TRBJ1-5, with D perhaps matching TRBD1 (6 bases). This clonotype was obtained from a woman aged 25 to 39 in good health. In DNA, the CDR3 is TGTGCCAGTAGGGGGACACTCACCAATCAGCCCCAGCATTTT. Translation gives CASRGTLTNQPQHF. Filled out from reference TRBV19 and TRBJ1-5, the complete variable domain reads DGGITQSPKYLFRKEGQNVTLSCEQNLNHDAMYWYRQDPGQGLRLIYYSQIVNDFQKGDIAEGYSVSREKKESFPLTVTSAQKNPTAFYLCASRGTLTNQPQHFGDGTRLSIL.